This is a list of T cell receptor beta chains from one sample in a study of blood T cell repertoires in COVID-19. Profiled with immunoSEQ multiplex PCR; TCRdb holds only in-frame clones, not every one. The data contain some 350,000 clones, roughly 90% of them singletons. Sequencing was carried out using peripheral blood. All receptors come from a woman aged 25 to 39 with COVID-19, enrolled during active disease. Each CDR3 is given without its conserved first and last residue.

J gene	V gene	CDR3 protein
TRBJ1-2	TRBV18	ASSPQDRTPYGYT
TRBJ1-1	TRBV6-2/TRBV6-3	ASSYQNLRRGPGDTEAF
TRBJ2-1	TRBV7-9	ASSLMAEYNEQF
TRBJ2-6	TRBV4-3	ASSPDRSPSGANVLT
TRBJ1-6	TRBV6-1	ASSEPQGRASPLH
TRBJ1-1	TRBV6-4	ASSNRPNTEAF
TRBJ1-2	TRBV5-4	ASSSDRRYGYT
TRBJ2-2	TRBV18	ASSQRGDNTGELF
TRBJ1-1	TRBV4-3	ASSQGMRGFEAF
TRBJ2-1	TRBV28	ASSFGPPRRGGLNEQF
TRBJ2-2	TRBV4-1	ASSQPPGLAGVGTGELF
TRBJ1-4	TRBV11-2	ASSLGGTATNEKLF
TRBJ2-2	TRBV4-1	ASSRAWVDSINTGELF
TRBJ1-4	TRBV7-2	ASSSEVEKLF
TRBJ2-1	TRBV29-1	SVGGRANEQF
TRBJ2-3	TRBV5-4	ASSQGRYSTDTQY
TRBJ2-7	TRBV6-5	ASSYSIRLYEQY
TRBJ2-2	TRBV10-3	AISGRGSPTGELF
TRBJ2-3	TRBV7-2	ASSFTSGSTDTQY
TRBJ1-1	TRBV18	ASSSGTEAF
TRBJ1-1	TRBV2	ASGGTAILEAF
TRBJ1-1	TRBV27	ASSWGAGGSEAF
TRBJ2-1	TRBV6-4	ASSYRGKQF
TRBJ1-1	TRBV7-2	ASSAGRGTTEAF
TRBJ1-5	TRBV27	ASSLSGRGRNQPQH
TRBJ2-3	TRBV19	ASSIRTRTDTQY
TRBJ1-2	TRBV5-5	ASSLSPTGIDGYT
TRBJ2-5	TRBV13	ASSMNPRGQETQY
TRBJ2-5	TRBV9	ASSVAPGGTQY
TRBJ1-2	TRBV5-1	ASSSLMTGLDYGYT
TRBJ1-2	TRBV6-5	ASSYRPRQDNYGYT
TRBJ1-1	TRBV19	ASSILGRTGMNTEAF
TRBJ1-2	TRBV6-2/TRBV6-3	ASSYGGTDYGYT
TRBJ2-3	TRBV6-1	ASSDRGSGDTQY
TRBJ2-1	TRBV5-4	ASSLDLREGNEQF
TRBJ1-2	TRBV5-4	ASSLDGTGGLYGYT
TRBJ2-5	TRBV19	ASSARLFGETQY
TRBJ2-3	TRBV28	ASTSEVGTLRSQY
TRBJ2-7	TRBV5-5	ASSLGPSSVPYEQY
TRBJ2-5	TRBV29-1	SAAPSGGQETQY
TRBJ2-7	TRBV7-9	ASSRNRGIGEQY
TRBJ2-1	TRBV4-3	ASSQVSGTSGRARNEQF